In its sample, the clone carrying this T cell receptor beta chain was seen once. The source of the sample is a study of OX40 agonist ivuxolimab in advanced cancers. Profiled with immunoSEQ multiplex PCR; TCRdb holds only in-frame clones, not every one. The repertoire holds approximately 70,000 clones, with around 89% as singletons. Trimming took 3 bases from V and 4 from J, leaving 9 bases between them. The germline V gene encodes CDR1 MDHEN and CDR2 SYDVKM. This CDR3 is 14 amino acids long. The chain links TRBV28 to TRBJ2-2; TRBD2 might be the D (6 bases). The input for sequencing was CD4+ or CD8+ T cells sorted from blood, taken in a trial of the OX40 agonist ivuxolimab. The receptor comes from an adult with an advanced solid tumor such as melanoma, head and neck, liver or kidney cancer. The DNA for the CDR3 is TGTGCCAGCAGTTTTGGGGGGAGCACCGGGGAGCTGTTTTTT. As protein: CASSFGGSTGELFF.